The next 18 T cell receptor beta chains were all read from a single sample in a study of shared clonotypes between healthy human individuals. Only in-frame clones appear in the TCRdb table, and some are missing; sequencing was by immunoSEQ multiplex PCR. The sample consists of 2 million to 2.5 million clones, approximately 95% of them appearing once. Sequencing was performed on naive CD4+ T cells from PBMCs. The subset here: CD45RA+ positively selected. Receptor source: a man younger than 30 in good health. Some clones in this sample may be carry-over from other donors' samples.

The V gene is TRBV7-2, the J gene TRBJ2-5; D perhaps matches TRBD2 (5 bases). Germline assignment: CDR1 SGHTA and CDR2 FQGNSA. The ends were cut back, 5 bases at V and 5 bases at J, with 15 bases in the middle. CDR3 length equals 14 residues. CDR3 loop: CASSPPGGWETQYF. The CDR3 DNA sequence: TGTGCCAGCAGCCCCCCGGGCGGGTGGGAGACCCAGTACTTC.

V is TRBV28 and J is TRBJ2-7; tentatively, D is TRBD2 (6 bases). Per germline, CDR1 MDHEN and CDR2 SYDVKM. CDR3 length: 18 amino acids. V lost 5 bases and J 1 base, leaving 24 bases between the germline ends. The CDR3 loop is CASSPRTLQGGLSYEQYF. The CDR3 nucleotides are TGTGCCAGCAGTCCGCGAACCCTCCAGGGAGGTCTGTCCTACGAGCAGTACTTC.

The rearrangement joins TRBV7-9 to TRBJ2-7; 13 positions agree with TRBD2. V lost 3 bases and J lost 6; bases outside the gene matches: 2. The CDR3 length is 14 residues. CDR1 is SEHNR, CDR2 FQNEAQ, per germline (reference sequence). The CDR3 region is CASSLGLAGFEQYF. The DNA of the CDR3 is TGTGCCAGCAGCTTGGGACTAGCGGGATTCGAGCAGTACTTC.

V and J are TRBV5-4 and TRBJ2-1; 15 nucleotides match TRBD2. The length of the CDR3 is 17 residues. Germline CDR1 and CDR2: SGHNT and YYREEE (reference sequence). V lost 3 bases to trimming and J lost 9 bases; unmatched junction nucleotides: 10. The CDR3 DNA follows: TGTGCCAGCAGCTCCCGGACTAGCGGGAGGGCCGAGGTTGAGCAGTTCTTC. This codes for CASSSRTSGRAEVEQFF.

Comments on this clone: Other nucleotide sequences from this sample produce the same CDR3. V gene TRBV28 combines with J gene TRBJ2-2; D uncertain. Trimming pared 7 bases from V and 2 bases from J, leaving 5 bases between. CDR3 length equals 12 residues. CDR1 and CDR2 (germline): MDHEN, SYDVKM. The CDR3 DNA sequence: TGTGCCAGCACCCTCAACACCGGGGAGCTGTTTTTT. Protein sequence: CASTLNTGELFF.

This sequence joins TRBV2 and TRBJ1-5; 7 bases are shared with TRBD1. The CDR3 has 13 amino acids. The germline V gene encodes CDR1 SNHLY and CDR2 FYNNEI. The ends lost 8 bases at V and 6 bases at J; junction bases unmatched: 7. Here the CDR3 reads CASQDREGQPQHF. The CDR3, as DNA: TGTGCCAGCCAAGACAGGGAAGGTCAGCCCCAGCATTTT.

The chain uses TRBV7-3 and TRBJ1-1; 8 bases match TRBD1. V trimming: 5 bases; J trimming: 3 bases; junction bases outside the gene matches: 5. The CDR3 has 14 amino acids. The germline V gene has CDR1 SGHTA and CDR2 FQGTGA. The CDR3 is CASSVQGGDTEAFF. The CDR3 coding sequence is TGTGCCAGCAGCGTACAGGGGGGTGACACTGAAGCTTTCTTT.

V is TRBV5-5 and J is TRBJ1-5; weak D call: TRBD1 (6 bases). V shed 4 bases and J shed 1 base, with 9 bases lying between them. Germline V lookup: CDR1 SGHKS, CDR2 YYEKEE (reference sequence). This CDR3 is built from 14 residues. The CDR3 region is CASSRDRSNQPQHF. As DNA, the CDR3 is TGTGCCAGCAGCCGAGACAGGAGCAATCAGCCCCAGCATTTT.

The chain links TRBV7-6 to TRBJ2-3, with 7 bases identical to TRBD2. The CDR3 extends over 16 amino acids. The V and J ends lost 2 bases and 0 bases, in that order; junction bases with no gene match: 5. Per germline, CDR1 SGHVS and CDR2 FNYEAQ. The CDR3 loop is CASSLLREASTDTQYF. CDR3 DNA: TGTGCCAGCAGCTTACTTCGGGAGGCTAGCACAGATACGCAGTATTTT.

The gene calls are TRBV25-1 and TRBJ2-1; TRBD1 or TRBD2 may be the D gene (5 bases each). In germline, CDR1 is MGHDK, CDR2 SYGVNS. CDR3 length equals 13 residues. The V and J ends lost 7 bases and 6 bases respectively, with 13 bases between them. The CDR3 bases are TGTGCCAGCACCCAGGGAGCCCCCAATGAGCAGTTCTTC. Translating it yields CASTQGAPNEQFF.

The chain recombines TRBV11-2 with TRBJ1-2; 7 bases map to TRBD1. The length of the CDR3 is 15 residues. Germline V gene sequence: CDR1 SGHAT, CDR2 FQNNGV. V was pared by 6 bases and J by 3 bases, with 10 bases of the junction left unmatched. In nucleotides, the CDR3 is TGTGCCAGCAGGTTTCTTAACAGGGGTGACTATGGCTACACCTTC. Translation gives CASRFLNRGDYGYTF. Combining the CDR3 with reference TRBV11-2 and TRBJ1-2 gives the whole variable domain EAGVAQSPRYKIIEKRQSVAFWCNPISGHATLYWYQQILGQGPKLLIQFQNNGVVDDSQLPKDRFSAERLKGVDSTLKIQPAKLEDSAVYLCASRFLNRGDYGYTFGSGTRLTVV.

This rearrangement joins TRBV6-1 to TRBJ2-7; no firm D call. CDR1 is MNHNS and CDR2 is SASEGT in the germline V gene. Trimming took off 7 bases at V and 0 bases at J, with 10 bases between the two ends. This CDR3 comprises 13 residues. The CDR3 nucleotides are TGTGCCAGCACGCGTTTGAGCTCCTACGAGCAGTACTTC. This sequence encodes CASTRLSSYEQYF.

The genes are TRBV7-2 and TRBJ1-4; D unclear. Germline CDR1 SGHTA, CDR2 FQGNSA. V was clipped by 1 base and J by 0 bases, with 3 bases between them. The CDR3 is 14 amino acids. CDR3 sequence reads: CASSLGATNEKLFF. Written as DNA, the CDR3 is TGTGCCAGCAGCTTAGGAGCAACTAATGAAAAACTGTTTTTT.

The chain employs TRBV29-1 and TRBJ2-4; perhaps TRBD2 as D (6 bases). V was cut by 4 bases and J by 0 bases, with 16 bases left in between. Germline lookup yields CDR1 SQVTM and CDR2 ANQGSEA. CDR3 size: 16 residues. The CDR3: CSVGGSGVVAKNIQYF. The CDR3, as DNA: TGCAGCGTTGGGGGCTCGGGGGTGGTAGCCAAAAACATTCAGTACTTC.

This chain joins TRBV28 and TRBJ1-4; 8 bases line up with TRBD1. The length of the CDR3 is 16 residues. Per the germline V gene, CDR1 is MDHEN and CDR2 is SYDVKM. V was pared by 4 bases and J by 0 bases, with 4 bases of the junction left unmatched. The CDR3 DNA is TGTGCCAGCAGTTCACAGGGGGGACCAACTAATGAAAAACTGTTTTTT. Its protein product is CASSSQGGPTNEKLFF. The variable domain in full, with the rest retrieved from reference TRBV28 and TRBJ1-4, is DVKVTQSSRYLVKRTGEKVFLECVQDMDHENMFWYRQDPGLGLRLIYFSYDVKMKEKGDIPEGYSVSREKKERFSLILESASTNQTSMYLCASSSQGGPTNEKLFFGSGTQLSVL.

As for this clone: Sequence at one end of the junction differs from germline and may be a read error. The chain is built from TRBV5-3 and TRBJ2-3; D remains ambiguous. TRBV5-3 belongs to the ORF category, with a function that is uncertain. CDR3 size: 13 residues. CDR3 loop: CARSLASPPSRVF. CDR3 nucleotides: TGTGCCAGAAGCTTGGCCAGTCCGCCCAGTAGGGTATTT.

This clone was picked up one time. The V gene is TRBV2, the J gene TRBJ2-7, with 7 bases aligning to TRBD1. J lost 3 bases, V lost 3 bases, and 5 bases had no gene match. The CDR3 extends over 14 amino acids. Germline lookup yields CDR1 SNHLY and CDR2 FYNNEI. CDR3 DNA: TGTGCCAGCAGTGACCAGGGGGACAACTACGAGCAGTACTTC. It is translated as CASSDQGDNYEQYF.

The rearrangement links TRBV27 to TRBJ2-2; no clear D. CDR1 and CDR2 from the germline V gene are MNHEY and SMNVEV (reference sequence). The CDR3 length is 15 residues. Trimming stripped 2 bases from V and 0 bases from J, with 7 bases between. The CDR3 sequence: CASSLHGANTGELFF. The CDR3 DNA reads as TGTGCCAGCAGTTTACACGGAGCGAACACCGGGGAGCTGTTTTTT.